A single sample gave rise to the 9 T cell receptor beta chains below, sequenced in a study of blood T cell dynamics during melanoma immunotherapy (dated by TCRdb to about 2020). The time point label corresponds to: week 3, after first cycle of checkpoint inhibitor. The library relied on the immunoSEQ multiplex PCR assay. TCRdb mirrors the immuneACCESS table, restricted to in-frame sequences. Some clones are absent from its copies; in checked studies, under half trace to an unresolved V gene, and the reason for the others is unknown. This sample is represented by roughly 29,000 clones; over 80% of them were singletons. Over 9% of the sample is held by the ten biggest clonotypes. The sequencing here drew on blood, taken from a patient treated with checkpoint blockade. These receptors were collected from a human donor with melanoma.

This chain joins TRBV7-2 and TRBJ2-1, with a tentative D call TRBD1 (5 bases). The CDR3 covers 12 residues. With 5 bases removed from V and 8 bases from J, the gap between germline ends came to 10 bases. Germline CDR1 is SGHTA and CDR2 is FQGNSA. The CDR3 is CASSNQGDEQFF. The DNA of the CDR3 is TGTGCCAGCAGCAACCAAGGGGATGAGCAGTTCTTC. Drawing the rest from reference TRBV7-2 and TRBJ2-1, the complete variable domain is GAGVSQSPSNKVTEKGKDVELRCDPISGHTALYWYRQSLGQGLEFLIYFQGNSAPDKSGLPSDRFSAERTGGSVSTLTIQRTQQEDSAVYLCASSNQGDEQFFGPGTRLTVL.

This chain joins TRBV27 and TRBJ2-2; D might be TRBD2 (7 bases). The CDR3 runs to 16 residues. V lost 5 bases to trimming and J lost 0 bases, with 13 bases between them. The germline V gene has CDR1 MNHEY and CDR2 SMNVEV (reference sequence). The CDR3, as DNA: TGTGCCAGCAGTCTCATCGGGGGGCCGAACACCGGGGAGCTGTTTTTT. This gives the protein CASSLIGGPNTGELFF.

The J gene is TRBJ1-2, the V gene TRBV29-1; D is perhaps TRBD1 (5 bases). V lost 7 bases and J lost 7, with 19 bases in between. The germline gives CDR1 SQVTM, CDR2 ANQGSEA. The CDR3 length is 13 residues. Here the CDR3 reads CSARPRGKSGYTF. In DNA, the CDR3 is TGCAGCGCCCGCCCCCGGGGGAAGTCTGGCTACACCTTC.

The rearrangement joins TRBV25-1 to TRBJ2-1; D might be TRBD2 (7 bases). This CDR3 has 14 residues. V was cut by 4 bases and J by 7 bases, with 14 bases left in between. Germline CDR1 is MGHDK and CDR2 is SYGVNS. CDR3 amino acids: CASSAGGLANEQFF. The CDR3 DNA reads TGTGCCAGCAGTGCGGGGGGCCTCGCAAATGAGCAGTTCTTC.

This clone occurred a few times. V gene TRBV29-1 combines with J gene TRBJ2-7; TRBD2 might be the D (5 bases). The CDR3 sequence is 12 residues long. V was trimmed by 3 bases and J by 4 bases, leaving 10 bases between them. Germline-derived CDR1 and CDR2 are SQVTM and ANQGSEA. Here the CDR3 reads CSVERVKYEQYF. CDR3 nucleotide sequence: TGCAGCGTTGAGAGGGTCAAGTACGAGCAGTACTTC.

The rearrangement links TRBV2 to TRBJ2-3; maybe TRBD2 (5 bases). Looked up from germline, CDR1 is SNHLY and CDR2 is FYNNEI. V lost 5 bases and J lost 0, with 12 bases in between. CDR3 size: 15 residues. CDR3 sequence reads: CASSKLALSTDTQYF. The CDR3 region has the DNA TGTGCCAGCAGTAAGCTAGCCCTGAGCACAGATACGCAGTATTTT.

The V call is TRBV5-8, the J call TRBJ2-7; D is unresolved. V lost 1 base to trimming and J lost 6 bases, with 8 bases between them. CDR1 and CDR2 (germline): SGHTS, YDEGEE. This CDR3 has 12 amino acids. The CDR3 loop is CASSLLEVEQYF. The CDR3 coding sequence is TGTGCCAGCAGCTTGTTAGAGGTCGAGCAGTACTTC. The full variable domain, its missing parts supplied by reference TRBV5-8 and TRBJ2-7, is EAGVTQSPTHLIKTRGQQATLRCSPISGHTSVYWYQQALGLGLQFLLWYDEGEERNRGNFPPRFSGRQFPNYSSELNVNALELEDSALYLCASSLLEVEQYFGPGTRLTVT.

The CDR3 reads CAISDGTGFHNEQFF. Here the CDR3 DNA reads TGTGCCATCAGTGATGGGACAGGATTTCACAATGAGCAGTTCTTC. V is TRBV10-3 and J is TRBJ2-1; 8 bases are shared with TRBD1. Germline CDR1 ENHRY, CDR2 SYGVKD. The V and J ends lost 3 bases and 5 bases, in that order; junction bases with no gene match: 6. The CDR3 is 15 residues long.

The chain has TRBV20-1 and TRBJ2-1; D is unclear. This CDR3 is built from 11 residues. Trimming pared 6 bases from V and 6 bases from J, leaving 9 bases between. CDR1 and CDR2 from the germline V gene are DFQATT and SNEGSKA (reference sequence). The CDR3 DNA follows: TGCAGTGCGTTTTGGACCAATGAGCAGTTCTTC. It codes for CSAFWTNEQFF.